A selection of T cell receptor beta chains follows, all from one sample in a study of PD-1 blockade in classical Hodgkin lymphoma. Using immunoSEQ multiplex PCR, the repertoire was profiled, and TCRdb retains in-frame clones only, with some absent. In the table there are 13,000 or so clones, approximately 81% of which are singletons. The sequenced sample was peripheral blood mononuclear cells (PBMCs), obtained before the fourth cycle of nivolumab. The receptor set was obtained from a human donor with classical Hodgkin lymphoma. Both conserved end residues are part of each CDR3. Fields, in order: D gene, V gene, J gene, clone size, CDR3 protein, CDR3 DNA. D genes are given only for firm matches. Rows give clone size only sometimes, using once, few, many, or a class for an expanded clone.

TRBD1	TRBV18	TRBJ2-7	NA	CASSPSRGQWYEQYF	TGTGCCAGCTCACCTTCCAGGGGGCAATGGTACGAGCAGTACTTC
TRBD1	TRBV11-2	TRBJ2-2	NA	CASSLDRGQIRNTGELFF	TGTGCCAGCAGCTTAGACAGGGGGCAAATACGGAACACCGGGGAGCTGTTTTTT
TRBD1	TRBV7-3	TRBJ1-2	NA	CASSLRTGRDGYTF	TGTGCCAGCAGCTTACGGACAGGGCGCGATGGCTACACCTTC
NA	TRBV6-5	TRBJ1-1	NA	CASRGGRTEAFF	TGTGCCAGCAGGGGAGGACGAACTGAAGCTTTCTTT
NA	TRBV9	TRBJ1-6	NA	CASSVEGSTNSPLHF	TGTGCCAGCAGCGTAGAGGGCAGCACTAATTCACCCCTCCACTTT
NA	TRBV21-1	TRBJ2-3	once	CASRLTVATAQDTQYF	TGTGCCAGCAGACTGACCGTAGCTACAGCACAAGATACGCAGTATTTT
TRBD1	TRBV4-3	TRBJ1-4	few	CASSQALDRVRGEKLFF	TGCGCCAGCAGCCAAGCCCTGGACAGGGTTCGGGGTGAAAAACTGTTTTTT
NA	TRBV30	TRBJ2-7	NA	CAFGQFDEQYF	TGTGCCTTCGGACAGTTCGACGAGCAGTACTTC
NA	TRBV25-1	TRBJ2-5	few	CASSGSQETQYF	TGTGCCAGCAGTGGATCACAGGAGACCCAGTACTTC
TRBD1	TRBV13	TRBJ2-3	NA	CATTGGERTDTQYF	TGTGCCACAACAGGGGGCGAGCGCACAGATACGCAGTATTTT